The 18 T cell receptor beta chains in this list originate from one sample, sequenced in a study of CD8 T cells in ankylosing spondylitis. TCRdb itself ran the 5' RACE reads through MiXCR, one entry per CDR3 protein. The table includes about 360,000 distinct CDR3 sequences, roughly 22% detected once. Sequencing was carried out using blood, either unsorted or a sorted T cell fraction (not recorded which). The receptor set was obtained from a male donor with ankylosing spondylitis or in good health (not recorded which).

The V gene is TRBV4-2, the J gene TRBJ2-1; the match to TRBD2 covers 10 bases. Germline V gene lookup returns CDR1 LGHNA and CDR2 YNFKEQ. This CDR3 has 16 residues. Losses at the gene ends were 1 base for V and 7 bases for J; bases not matched to a gene: 7. The CDR3 protein is CASSQGVQREGNEQFF. CDR3 coding DNA: TGTGCCAGCAGCCAAGGGGTCCAGCGGGAGGGTAATGAGCAGTTCTTC.

This clonotype was recorded a few times. The chain couples TRBV12-3 or TRBV12-4 to TRBJ2-7; D remains unclear. Trimming shortened V by 2 bases and J by 3 bases, and 17 bases separated the two germline ends. The CDR3 loop spans 16 amino acids. The CDR3 DNA reads as TGTGCCAGCAGTTTATTGGATGAGAGGCTGGGCTACGAGCAGTACTTC. Translating gives CASSLLDERLGYEQYF.

This clonotype was recorded a few times. The chain employs TRBV4-1 and TRBJ2-3; possibly TRBD1 for D (6 bases). Trimming took off 4 bases at V and 11 bases at J, with 13 bases between the two ends. CDR3 length: 12 amino acids. The germline V gene has CDR1 MGHRA and CDR2 YSYEKL. The CDR3 sequence: CASSPDSDEQYF. The CDR3 nucleotides read TGCGCCAGCAGCCCGGACAGTGATGAGCAGTATTTT.

This clonotype was detected a few times. This chain joins TRBV20-1 and TRBJ2-1; maybe TRBD1 (6 bases). Deletions cut 0 bases from V and 8 bases from J, with 17 bases between. The germline CDR1 and CDR2 sequences are DFQATT and SNEGSKA (reference sequence). This CDR3 is 15 amino acids long. The DNA of the CDR3 is TGCAGTGCTAGAGATTTAGGACAGATCTCGGATGAGCAGTTCTTC. Amino acids: CSARDLGQISDEQFF.

This clonotype was detected only a few times. The chain links TRBV10-3 to TRBJ2-3; 7 bases line up with TRBD1. V gave up 2 bases and J gave up 2 bases; unmatched junction bases: 4. CDR1 is ENHRY, CDR2 SYGVKD, per germline. This CDR3 has 15 amino acids. CDR3 nucleotide sequence: TGTGCCATCAGTGAGAGGGGGCTTAACACAGATACGCAGTATTTT. This gives the protein CAISERGLNTDTQYF.

This sequence joins TRBV7-9 and TRBJ2-1; D could derive from TRBD1 or TRBD2 (6 bases each). CDR3 length: 15 amino acids. Trimming pared 10 bases from V and 4 bases from J, leaving 20 bases between. Germline CDR1 SEHNR, CDR2 FQNEAQ (reference sequence). In DNA form, the CDR3 reads TGTGCCATCAGACCCGCGGAGGGGGAGTACAATGAGCAGTTCTTC. This codes for CAIRPAEGEYNEQFF. The variable domain in full, completed from reference TRBV7-9 and TRBJ2-1, reads DTGVSQNPRHKITKRGQNVTFRCDPISEHNRLYWYRQTLGQGPEFLTYFQNEAQLEKSRLLSDRFSAERPKGSFSTLEIQRTEQGDSAMYLCAIRPAEGEYNEQFFGPGTRLTVL.

The chain links TRBV18 to TRBJ2-2, with D perhaps given as TRBD1 or TRBD2 (5 bases each). This CDR3 is built from 15 residues. V lost 2 bases to trimming and J lost 4 bases, with 11 bases between them. Germline CDR1 reads KGHSH; CDR2 reads LQKENI. CDR3 sequence reads: CASSPGYGATGELFF. CDR3 DNA sequence: TGTGCCAGCTCACCAGGGTACGGGGCCACCGGGGAGCTGTTTTTT.

The V call is TRBV12-3 or TRBV12-4, the J call TRBJ2-3; no firm D call. Between the trimmed V and J ends, which lost 10 bases and 4 bases, there was a span of 6 bases. This CDR3 spans 10 amino acids. CDR3 residues: CATGADTQYF. In DNA form, the CDR3 reads TGTGCCACCGGCGCAGATACGCAGTATTTT.

In this sample, this clonotype turned up a few times. The chain links TRBV7-9 to TRBJ2-3, with TRBD2 matching 13 bases. V was pared by 3 bases and J by 3 bases, with 3 bases of the junction left unmatched. The CDR3 is made up of 16 amino acids. Germline V gene sequence: CDR1 SEHNR, CDR2 FQNEAQ (reference sequence). The CDR3 nucleotides are TGTGCCAGCAGCTTCACTAGCGGGGGGGGGACAGATACGCAGTATTTT. Translated, it gives CASSFTSGGGTDTQYF.

The rearrangement links TRBV7-8 to TRBJ2-7; D remains ambiguous. The germline V gene encodes CDR1 SGHVS and CDR2 FQNEAQ. V was cut by 2 bases and J by 3 bases, with 14 bases left in between. CDR3 length: 15 amino acids. In DNA, the CDR3 is TGTGCCAGCAGCTTAAAGGCCGGGCCCCTCTACGAGCAGTACTTC. Translation gives CASSLKAGPLYEQYF. The full variable domain, in which reference TRBV7-8 and TRBJ2-7 provide the parts outside the CDR3, is GAGVSQSPRYKVAKRGQDVALRCDPISGHVSLFWYQQALGQGPEFLTYFQNEAQLDKSGLPSDRFFAERPEGSVSTLKIQRTQQEDSAVYLCASSLKAGPLYEQYFGPGTRLTVT.

This clonotype has more than one count but fewer than ten. The V gene is TRBV3-1, the J gene TRBJ2-1; 8 bases agree with TRBD2. The CDR3 has 16 amino acids. Germline V gives CDR1 LGHDT, CDR2 YNNKEL (reference sequence). The trim removed 3 bases at V and 2 bases at J, leaving 6 bases unmatched. The CDR3 protein is CASSHPGGGTYNEQFF. The CDR3, as DNA: TGTGCCAGCAGCCACCCCGGGGGGGGAACCTACAATGAGCAGTTCTTC.

This chain links TRBV2 with TRBJ1-1; D uncertain. Germline assignment: CDR1 SNHLY and CDR2 FYNNEI. The CDR3 has 10 residues. Trimming cost V 8 bases and J 6 bases, with 7 bases left between them. CDR3 nucleotide sequence: TGTGCCAGCGGTGGGGCTGAAGCTTTCTTT. The encoded protein is CASGGAEAFF.

This clonotype was seen a handful of times. The chain links TRBV7-9 to TRBJ2-5, with TRBD2 identical over 13 bases. Per the germline V gene, CDR1 is SEHNR and CDR2 is FQNEAQ (reference sequence). The CDR3 loop spans 16 amino acids. V shed 5 bases and J 1 base; nucleotides not matched to a gene: 4. This CDR3 reads CASSVTSGGTQETQYF. The CDR3 nucleotides are TGTGCCAGCAGCGTGACTAGCGGGGGGACCCAAGAGACCCAGTACTTC.

In this sample, this clonotype turned up a few times. The CDR3 DNA follows: TGCAGTGCTCCTGGGGGAACTGCCAAAAACATTCAGTACTTC. Its protein is CSAPGGTAKNIQYF. This chain uses TRBV20-1 with TRBJ2-4, with D perhaps being TRBD1 or TRBD2 (5 bases each). This CDR3 contains 14 residues. Germline assignment: CDR1 DFQATT and CDR2 SNEGSKA (reference sequence). V lost 5 bases to trimming and J lost 1 base, with 12 bases between them.

A few counts support this clonotype. This chain links TRBV6-4 with TRBJ2-2; the D is unclear. CDR3 length: 14 amino acids. The V end was cut by 7 bases, the J end by 5 bases, with 14 bases between. CDR1 is MRHNA and CDR2 is SNTAGT in the germline V gene. The CDR3 loop reads CASTPGLDTGELFF. In DNA form, the CDR3 reads TGTGCCAGCACCCCCGGCCTGGATACCGGGGAGCTGTTTTTT.

The genes are TRBV30 and TRBJ2-1, with TRBD1 as a possible D gene (6 bases). The CDR3 runs 13 residues. V lost 4 bases and J lost 8, with 15 bases in between. CDR1 is GTSNPN, CDR2 SVGIG, per germline (reference sequence). The CDR3 protein is CAWTLPRGYEQFF. The CDR3 DNA reads as TGTGCCTGGACGCTCCCAAGGGGGTATGAGCAGTTCTTC.

The chain recombines TRBV11-2 with TRBJ2-4; 8 positions agree with TRBD1. Unmatched junction bases numbered 14, after V lost 6 bases and J lost 1 base. CDR3 size: 18 residues. Germline assignment: CDR1 SGHAT and CDR2 FQNNGV. This chain's CDR3 is CASSSSGTGGGAKNIQYF. CDR3 DNA sequence: TGTGCCAGCAGTTCCTCCGGGACAGGTGGTGGGGCCAAAAACATTCAGTACTTC.

This clonotype was observed a handful of times. Here the CDR3 reads CASSEAHPGLASTDTQYF. CDR3 nucleotide sequence: TGTGCCAGCAGTGAAGCTCACCCGGGACTAGCTAGCACAGATACGCAGTATTTT. This chain connects TRBV2 to TRBJ2-3; 9 positions match TRBD2. The CDR3 covers 18 residues. The V gene's germline CDR1 is SNHLY and CDR2 FYNNEI. J was trimmed by 0 bases and V by 0 bases; bases with no gene match: 7.